One sample yielded the 23 T cell receptor beta chains listed below, sequenced in a study of blood T cell repertoires in COVID-19. Libraries were prepared by immunoSEQ multiplex PCR; TCRdb keeps only in-frame clonotypes and omits some of them. The table lists a few hundred thousand clones, about 88% of them singletons, with 0.9% to 1.2% in the top ten. Sequencing input: PBMCs or T cells enriched from blood (not recorded which). Source of these receptors: a woman aged 30 to 39 who had recovered from COVID-19.

V usage is TRBV2 and J usage is TRBJ1-1, with a tentative D call TRBD1 (5 bases). The CDR3 runs to 12 residues. With 7 bases removed from V and 6 bases from J, the gap between germline ends came to 12 bases. Germline-derived CDR1 and CDR2 are SNHLY and FYNNEI. The CDR3 DNA is TGTGCCAGCACCGGGGGGACGGCTGAAGCTTTCTTT. This codes for CASTGGTAEAFF. Based on the CDR3 plus reference TRBV2 and TRBJ1-1, the full variable domain is EPEVTQTPSHQVTQMGQEVILRCVPISNHLYFYWYRQILGQKVEFLVSFYNNEISEKSEIFDDQFSVERPDGSNFTLKIRSTKLEDSAMYFCASTGGTAEAFFGQGTRLTVV.

Here the CDR3 reads CASNLQGKNEKLFF. Here the CDR3 DNA reads TGTGCCAGCAACCTACAGGGGAAAAATGAAAAACTGTTTTTT. The V call is TRBV5-4, the J call TRBJ1-4; 7 nucleotides line up with TRBD1. The germline V gene has CDR1 SGHNT and CDR2 YYREEE (reference sequence). The junction had 7 bases not matched to a gene; V was cut back by 6 bases and J by 5 bases. The length of the CDR3 is 14 residues.

The rearrangement links TRBV6-5 to TRBJ1-3, with 8 bases that match TRBD1. J lost 5 bases, V lost 8 bases, and 11 bases had no gene match. The CDR3 loop spans 15 amino acids. Germline lookup yields CDR1 MNHEY and CDR2 SVGAGI. The CDR3: CASYRVQGARNTIYF. CDR3 bases: TGTGCCAGCTACAGAGTCCAGGGGGCGAGAAACACCATATATTTT.

The V and J genes are TRBV19 and TRBJ1-5, with D perhaps TRBD1 (5 bases). The CDR3 runs to 13 residues. The germline V gene has CDR1 LNHDA and CDR2 SQIVND (reference sequence). The V and J ends lost 4 bases and 7 bases respectively, with 11 bases between them. The CDR3, as DNA: TGTGCCAGTAGTAGCAGGGCACTCCAGCCCCAGCATTTT. Amino acid sequence: CASSSRALQPQHF. Drawing the rest from reference TRBV19 and TRBJ1-5, the complete variable domain is DGGITQSPKYLFRKEGQNVTLSCEQNLNHDAMYWYRQDPGQGLRLIYYSQIVNDFQKGDIAEGYSVSREKKESFPLTVTSAQKNPTAFYLCASSSRALQPQHFGDGTRLSIL.

The gene calls are TRBV5-4 and TRBJ2-3, with D possibly being TRBD1 (6 bases). V lost 0 bases and J 4 bases, leaving 21 bases between the germline ends. CDR3 length equals 18 residues. Germline CDR1 reads SGHNT; CDR2 reads YYREEE (reference sequence). The CDR3 nucleotides read TGTGCCAGCAGCTTGGGGTTTCAAGTACAGGGAGTCCCAGATACGCAGTATTTT. Translating it yields CASSLGFQVQGVPDTQYF.

As to this clone: One end of the junction does not line up with germline, which may come from a read error. The genes are TRBV6-5 and TRBJ2-1; 9 bases are shared with TRBD2. The CDR3 contains 14 residues. The V gene's germline CDR1 is MNHEY and CDR2 SVGAGI. The CDR3 DNA is TGTGCCAGCACTTACGGGACTAGCAGGTCTGAGCAGTTCTTC. Its translation: CASTYGTSRSEQFF.

The chain is built from TRBV19 and TRBJ1-2, with a weak D call TRBD1 (6 bases). The CDR3 contains 14 residues. Germline lookup yields CDR1 LNHDA and CDR2 SQIVND (reference sequence). V dropped 0 bases and J dropped 2 bases, with 7 bases sitting between them. The CDR3 coding sequence is TGTGCCAGTAGTATAGACCAGGGGAACTATGGCTACACCTTC. Amino acids: CASSIDQGNYGYTF. The full variable domain, rest sourced from reference TRBV19 and TRBJ1-2, is DGGITQSPKYLFRKEGQNVTLSCEQNLNHDAMYWYRQDPGQGLRLIYYSQIVNDFQKGDIAEGYSVSREKKESFPLTVTSAQKNPTAFYLCASSIDQGNYGYTFGSGTRLTVV.

The CDR3 is CATGPPNGETQYF. The DNA of the CDR3 is TGTGCCACCGGGCCACCCAACGGAGAGACCCAGTACTTC. V is TRBV24-1 and J is TRBJ2-5, with D unresolved. The CDR3 consists of 13 residues. V dropped 9 bases and J dropped 4 bases, with 14 bases sitting between them. Germline CDR1 KGHDR, CDR2 SFDVKD.

The V gene is TRBV24-1, the J gene TRBJ2-5, with D perhaps matching TRBD2 (6 bases). This CDR3 is built from 13 residues. Germline loops: CDR1 KGHDR, CDR2 SFDVKD. Trimming removed 1 base at V and 5 bases at J, with 7 bases between. The CDR3 protein is CATSDFGGETQYF. The CDR3 nucleotides read TGTGCCACCAGTGATTTTGGGGGGGAGACCCAGTACTTC.

In its sample, this clone was seen a few times. The chain employs TRBV5-8 and TRBJ1-6, with D possibly being TRBD1 (5 bases). The germline V and J ends were trimmed by 7 bases and 5 bases, with 7 bases remaining between them. Germline V gene lookup returns CDR1 SGHTS and CDR2 YDEGEE. The CDR3 totals 12 residues. Here the CDR3 reads CASQGNNSPLHF. CDR3 coding DNA: TGTGCCAGCCAGGGAAATAATTCACCCCTCCACTTT.

V is TRBV6-2 or TRBV6-3 and J is TRBJ1-1, with TRBD1 as a possible D gene (5 bases). Trimming removed 5 bases at V and 4 bases at J, with 20 bases between. This CDR3 region has 16 residues. Germline-derived CDR1 and CDR2 are MNHEY and SVGEGT. DNA for the CDR3: TGTGCCAGCAGTCCGCGGCCAGGGAGGATGAGCACTGAAGCTTTCTTT. Translated, it gives CASSPRPGRMSTEAFF.

J is TRBJ2-7 and V is TRBV28; 7 nucleotides align to TRBD1. The CDR3 sequence is 14 residues long. Looked up from germline, CDR1 is MDHEN and CDR2 is SYDVKM. V shed 2 bases, J shed 6 bases, and the junction held 7 bases outside the gene matches. The CDR3 bases are TGTGCCAGCAGTTTACGTAAGACAGGGCGCGAGCAGTACTTC. Protein product: CASSLRKTGREQYF.

The chain uses TRBV5-3 and TRBJ2-1, with a tentative D call TRBD1 (6 bases). Being an ORF, TRBV5-3 has a function that is uncertain. There are 14 residues in the CDR3. Trimming stripped 2 bases from V and 8 bases from J, with 14 bases between. The DNA of the CDR3 is TGTGCCAGAAGCTTCACAGGGTATATGGATGAGCAGTTCTTC. Residues: CARSFTGYMDEQFF.

The rearrangement uses TRBV3-1 (or the pseudogene TRBV3-2) and TRBJ2-1; D possibly corresponds to TRBD2 (5 bases). The CDR3 has 16 amino acids. Germline V gene data show CDR1 as LGHDT and CDR2 as YNNKEL (reference sequence). V gave up 2 bases and J gave up 5 bases, with 16 bases separating them. The CDR3 DNA follows: TGTGCCAGCAGCCAATTCGGTGGTAGCGATCACAATGAGCAGTTCTTC. It yields the protein CASSQFGGSDHNEQFF.

This clone occurred a few times. V and J are TRBV12-3 or TRBV12-4 and TRBJ2-1; D is possibly TRBD2 (5 bases). Trimming stripped 6 bases from V and 7 bases from J, with 7 bases between. The CDR3 is 11 amino acids. CDR3 loop: CASRRTNEQFF. DNA for the CDR3: TGTGCCAGCAGGAGGACTAATGAGCAGTTCTTC.

This clone was counted ten times or more. The chain recombines TRBV5-8 with TRBJ1-2; the match to TRBD1 covers 7 bases. With 4 bases clipped from V and 3 bases from J, the junction kept 6 bases outside the gene matches. CDR3 length equals 14 residues. In germline, CDR1 is SGHTS, CDR2 YDEGEE. For the CDR3, the DNA is TGTGCCAGCAGCCGCCTAGGGGGCTACTATGGCTACACCTTC. Translating gives CASSRLGGYYGYTF.

The gene calls are TRBV19 and TRBJ2-7; unclear D gene. Trimming pared 0 bases from V and 1 base from J, leaving 7 bases between. CDR3 size: 14 residues. Per the germline V gene, CDR1 is LNHDA and CDR2 is SQIVND (reference sequence). The CDR3 loop is CASSIDRDSYEQYF. The CDR3 DNA reads TGTGCCAGTAGTATAGATCGAGATTCCTACGAGCAGTACTTC.

The rearrangement uses TRBV24-1 and TRBJ1-4; no reliable D call. Germline CDR1 and CDR2: KGHDR and SFDVKD. The CDR3 is 13 residues long. Trimming removed 5 bases at V and 3 bases at J, with 6 bases between. The DNA of the CDR3 is TGTGCCACCAGTGGTGGGCCTAATGAAAAACTGTTTTTT. This codes for CATSGGPNEKLFF.

In this sample, this clone turned up once. The chain recombines TRBV3-1 (or the pseudogene TRBV3-2) with TRBJ1-1, with 7 bases that match TRBD1. Per germline, CDR1 LGHDT and CDR2 YNNKEL (reference sequence). There are 12 residues in the CDR3. V dropped 3 bases and J dropped 11; count of bases not matched to a gene: 6. In DNA form, the CDR3 reads TGTGCCAGCAGCCAGTTAGACAGGGTTGCTTTCTTT. This gives the protein CASSQLDRVAFF.

This clone has only one observation. This chain connects TRBV7-2 to TRBJ2-7, with a weak D call TRBD2 (5 bases). Trimming left V 3 bases short and J 0 bases short, with 18 bases between. The V gene's germline CDR1 is SGHTA and CDR2 FQGNSA. The CDR3 covers 17 residues. CDR3 DNA sequence: TGTGCCAGCAGCTTCGTTATTAACGGGGATTTCTCCTACGAGCAGTACTTC. Amino acid sequence: CASSFVINGDFSYEQYF.

The rearrangement links TRBV28 to TRBJ2-2, with 7 bases identical to TRBD1. The germline CDR1 and CDR2 sequences are MDHEN and SYDVKM. The CDR3 spans 15 residues. Unmatched junction bases numbered 6, after V lost 5 bases and J lost 3 bases. The CDR3 nucleotides read TGTGCCAGCAGTCCCACGACAGGGTACACCGGGGAGCTGTTTTTT. Protein sequence: CASSPTTGYTGELFF. The full variable domain, with the rest looked up from reference TRBV28 and TRBJ2-2, is DVKVTQSSRYLVKRTGEKVFLECVQDMDHENMFWYRQDPGLGLRLIYFSYDVKMKEKGDIPEGYSVSREKKERFSLILESASTNQTSMYLCASSPTTGYTGELFFGEGSRLTVL.

As regards this clone: The sample carries other DNA sequences with the same CDR3. This chain links TRBV19 with TRBJ1-4; tentatively, D is TRBD1 (6 bases). The V gene's germline CDR1 is LNHDA and CDR2 SQIVND (reference sequence). The CDR3 runs to 15 residues. The V and J ends lost 3 bases and 1 base respectively, with 9 bases between them. CDR3 nucleotide sequence: TGTGCCAGTAGTATTGGACAGAGAACTAATGAAAAACTGTTTTTT. Protein product: CASSIGQRTNEKLFF.

The chain combines TRBV19 with TRBJ1-3; D remains unclear. Germline CDR1 is LNHDA and CDR2 is SQIVND (reference sequence). The CDR3 spans 15 residues. With 6 bases removed from V and 2 bases from J, the gap between germline ends came to 14 bases. The CDR3 here is CASSLARDTGNTIYF. The CDR3 nucleotides read TGTGCCAGTAGCCTCGCCAGAGACACTGGAAACACCATATATTTT.